The entry below describes one TCR beta chain. Original processing methods: It was from reference gene primer amplification that nucleated cell counts were estimated. Clones were sequenced by immunoSEQ multiplex PCR, and TCRdb holds only the in-frame ones, with some missing. That table is the source of V, J and clone size, and D and trimming were worked out from the DNA. The sample consists of around 370,000 clones, around 90% of them appearing once. The CDR3 spans 15 residues. Germline CDR1 and CDR2: SGDLS and YYNGEE. V trimming: 4 bases; J trimming: 6 bases; junction bases outside the gene matches: 5. This sample stems from a study of blood T cell repertoires in COVID-19. Study as a whole: There were acute and convalescent COVID-19 samples, and they came from the United States, Italy and Spain. PBMCs, B-cell-depleted T cells, or T cells provided the cDNA or gDNA that made up the material.

The chain combines TRBV9 with TRBJ1-4; 11 bases are shared with TRBD1. This clonotype was obtained from a man aged 18 to 30 with active or convalescent COVID-19. Sequenced input: peripheral blood. This chain's CDR3 is CASSTGQGAYEKLFF. In DNA form, the CDR3 reads TGTGCCAGCAGCACCGGACAGGGGGCCTATGAAAAACTGTTTTTT.